These 20 T cell receptor beta chains originate from one sample sequenced in a study of blood T cell repertoires in COVID-19. Profiling relied on immunoSEQ multiplex PCR, and the TCRdb table lists in-frame clones only, not all of them. This sample has about 170,000 clones, with 92% found just once. Material: peripheral blood. These receptors all come from a man aged 25 to 40 with COVID-19, enrolled during active disease.

J is TRBJ1-1 and V is TRBV6-6, with 7 bases matching TRBD1. Looked up from germline, CDR1 is MNHNY and CDR2 is SVGAGI (reference sequence). V dropped 6 bases and J dropped 4; count of bases not matched to a gene: 8. The CDR3 sequence is 14 residues long. CDR3 sequence (DNA): TGTGCCAGCAGACAACTGACAGGGCCCACTGAAGCTTTCTTT. Amino acids: CASRQLTGPTEAFF.

The rearrangement links TRBV28 to TRBJ1-1, with 9 bases that match TRBD1. In germline, CDR1 is MDHEN, CDR2 SYDVKM. CDR3 length: 16 residues. V lost 3 bases, J lost 0 bases, and 5 bases stayed unmatched. In nucleotides, the CDR3 is TGTGCCAGCAGTTTTGGGACAGGGACCCTGAACACTGAAGCTTTCTTT. It is translated as CASSFGTGTLNTEAFF.

The V gene is TRBV5-1, the J gene TRBJ2-7; a weak D match, TRBD2 (5 bases). The V and J ends lost 1 base and 7 bases respectively, with 12 bases between them. The CDR3 is made up of 13 amino acids. Germline V gives CDR1 SGHRS, CDR2 YFSETQ. The CDR3 nucleotides are TGCGCCAGCAGCTTGACTAGTTTAGGAGAGCAGTACTTC. Its translation: CASSLTSLGEQYF.

This sequence joins TRBV9 and TRBJ1-6; the match to TRBD1 covers 7 bases. V lost 2 bases and J lost 6; bases outside the gene matches: 5. The CDR3 covers 15 residues. Germline assignment: CDR1 SGDLS and CDR2 YYNGEE. For the CDR3, the DNA is TGTGCCAGCAGCGTCGCGACAGGGTTTAATTCACCCCTCCACTTT. It is translated as CASSVATGFNSPLHF.

The chain combines TRBV19 with TRBJ1-6; no definite D call. Germline CDR1 LNHDA, CDR2 SQIVND (reference sequence). This CDR3 has 14 amino acids. V was shortened by 6 bases and J by 8 bases, with 14 bases between the two germline ends. The CDR3 reads CASSNRIRDSPLHF. The CDR3 DNA follows: TGTGCCAGTAGCAATCGGATCCGGGATTCACCCCTCCACTTT.

The sample holds one count of this clone. Other DNA sequences in this sample translate to the same CDR3. The V gene is TRBV7-9, the J gene TRBJ2-3; 16 bases are a match to TRBD2. Germline trimming cut 3 bases from V and 1 base from J; bases unmatched to any gene: 4. Germline loops: CDR1 SEHNR, CDR2 FQNEAQ (reference sequence). The CDR3 runs to 18 residues. The CDR3 is CASSLGLAGGPGTDTQYF. The CDR3 nucleotides are TGTGCCAGCAGCTTGGGACTAGCGGGGGGGCCTGGCACAGATACGCAGTATTTT.

V and J are TRBV5-1 and TRBJ1-6; D may be TRBD1 (5 bases). The germline gives CDR1 SGHRS, CDR2 YFSETQ. CDR3 length: 15 residues. V lost 4 bases to trimming and J lost 4 bases, with 12 bases between them. This chain's CDR3 is CASSETGLYNSPLHF. The CDR3 coding sequence is TGCGCCAGCAGCGAGACGGGACTTTATAATTCACCCCTCCACTTT.

Comments on this clone: The same CDR3 can be traced to other DNA sequences in this sample. This sequence joins TRBV18 and TRBJ1-5; D might be TRBD1 (5 bases). Trimming shortened V by 1 base and J by 4 bases, and 5 bases separated the two germline ends. This CDR3 has 13 amino acids. In germline, CDR1 is KGHSH, CDR2 LQKENI. The CDR3 region is CASSPQGNQPQHF. CDR3 coding DNA: TGTGCCAGCTCACCACAGGGGAATCAGCCCCAGCATTTT.

This chain connects TRBV6-2 or TRBV6-3 to TRBJ2-1, with 7 bases identical to TRBD1. V lost 5 bases and J lost 0; bases outside the gene matches: 7. This CDR3 is built from 16 residues. CDR1 and CDR2 from the germline V gene are MNHEY and SVGEGT. The CDR3 here is CASSKNRDSSYNEQFF. CDR3 in DNA: TGTGCCAGCAGTAAAAACCGGGACAGCTCCTACAATGAGCAGTTCTTC.

J is TRBJ1-2 and V is TRBV7-6; 7 nucleotides match TRBD1. V trimming: 5 bases; J trimming: 2 bases; junction bases outside the gene matches: 11. Looked up from germline, CDR1 is SGHVS and CDR2 is FNYEAQ. There are 16 residues in the CDR3. CDR3 DNA sequence: TGTGCCAGCAGCCCTACTACAGGGGCTCCAAACTATGGCTACACCTTC. This translates into CASSPTTGAPNYGYTF.

The CDR3 protein is CASSFTLREDAYNEQFF. CDR3 in DNA: TGTGCCAGCAGCTTTACTTTGCGGGAGGACGCCTACAATGAGCAGTTCTTC. This chain uses TRBV11-2 with TRBJ2-1, with 8 bases aligning to TRBD2. CDR1 is SGHAT, CDR2 FQNNGV, per germline. With 3 bases clipped from V and 2 bases from J, the junction kept 9 bases outside the gene matches. The CDR3 consists of 17 residues.

The chain carries TRBV4-3 and TRBJ2-3; 9 bases fit TRBD1. V shed 0 bases, J shed 3 bases, and the junction held 4 bases outside the gene matches. Germline V gives CDR1 LGHNA, CDR2 YSLEER. This CDR3 region has 16 residues. The CDR3 nucleotides are TGCGCCAGCAGCCAAGAACCGGGACAGGGAACAGATACGCAGTATTTT. This sequence encodes CASSQEPGQGTDTQYF.

V gene TRBV19 combines with J gene TRBJ1-5, with 7 positions matching TRBD1. Trimming took 4 bases from V and 6 from J; bases not matched to a gene: 3. Germline lookup yields CDR1 LNHDA and CDR2 SQIVND (reference sequence). The CDR3 is made up of 13 amino acids. The CDR3 nucleotides are TGTGCCAGTAGTAGACAGGGTTTTCAGCCCCAGCATTTT. This sequence encodes CASSRQGFQPQHF.

This rearrangement joins TRBV21-1 to TRBJ1-2. TRBV21-1 is assigned pseudogene status. CDR3 length equals 14 residues. The CDR3 spells CASSKGEGGLGYTF. The CDR3 DNA reads TGTGCCAGCAGCAAAGGGGAGGGGGGACTTGGCTACACCTTC.

This clone was detected only a few times. This chain uses TRBV28 with TRBJ2-2; D perhaps matches TRBD2 (6 bases). The V end lost 3 bases, the J end lost 5 bases, and 16 bases lay between the germline ends. This CDR3 comprises 16 residues. Germline CDR1 and CDR2: MDHEN and SYDVKM. The DNA of the CDR3 is TGTGCCAGCAGTTTCCCCGGGACTCAGGCAACCGGGGAGCTGTTTTTT. Translation: CASSFPGTQATGELFF.

The chain is built from TRBV6-5 and TRBJ2-6, with D hard to call. Germline values: CDR1 MNHEY, CDR2 SVGAGI. This CDR3 comprises 14 residues. V lost 11 bases and J lost 0, with 11 bases in between. CDR3 sequence (DNA): TGTGCCGCCCAGAAAGACTCTGGGGCCAACGTCCTGACTTTC. Encoded protein: CAAQKDSGANVLTF.

The chain has TRBV27 and TRBJ2-1; D might be TRBD2 (5 bases). Per the germline V gene, CDR1 is MNHEY and CDR2 is SMNVEV (reference sequence). The CDR3 contains 16 residues. The V end lost 6 bases, the J end lost 0 bases, and 15 bases lay between the germline ends. The CDR3 sequence: CASSLSGYDSYNEQFF. CDR3 bases: TGTGCCAGCAGCCTCAGCGGTTACGACTCCTACAATGAGCAGTTCTTC.

The count of this clone is one. CDR3 DNA: TGTGCCACCAGCAGAACTCGGGGGGTCCAAGAGACCCAGTACTTC. Translated, it gives CATSRTRGVQETQYF. The V gene is TRBV15, the J gene TRBJ2-5; 7 bases are a match to TRBD2. CDR3 length: 15 residues. V trimming: 2 bases; J trimming: 1 base; junction bases outside the gene matches: 4. The germline V gene encodes CDR1 LNHNV and CDR2 YYDKDF (reference sequence).

The rearrangement uses TRBV7-2 and TRBJ1-1, with no clear D. The CDR3 totals 13 residues. Deletions cut 5 bases from V and 4 bases from J, with 11 bases between. CDR1 is SGHTA and CDR2 is FQGNSA in the germline V gene. CDR3 DNA: TGTGCCAGCAGCCCCATAGCTTTCACTGAAGCTTTCTTT. It codes for CASSPIAFTEAFF. Supplemented by reference TRBV7-2 and TRBJ1-1, the full variable domain reads GAGVSQSPSNKVTEKGKDVELRCDPISGHTALYWYRQSLGQGLEFLIYFQGNSAPDKSGLPSDRFSAERTGGSVSTLTIQRTQQEDSAVYLCASSPIAFTEAFFGQGTRLTVV.

This rearrangement joins TRBV7-3 to TRBJ2-1, with D maybe TRBD2 (5 bases). Germline V CDR1 and CDR2: SGHTA, FQGTGA. CDR3 size: 20 residues. Deletions cut 3 bases from V and 0 bases from J, with 24 bases between. As DNA, the CDR3 is TGTGCCAGCAGCTTGGGAGTCGGTGGGCGGGCCGAGAGCTCCTACAATGAGCAGTTCTTC. This sequence encodes CASSLGVGGRAESSYNEQFF.